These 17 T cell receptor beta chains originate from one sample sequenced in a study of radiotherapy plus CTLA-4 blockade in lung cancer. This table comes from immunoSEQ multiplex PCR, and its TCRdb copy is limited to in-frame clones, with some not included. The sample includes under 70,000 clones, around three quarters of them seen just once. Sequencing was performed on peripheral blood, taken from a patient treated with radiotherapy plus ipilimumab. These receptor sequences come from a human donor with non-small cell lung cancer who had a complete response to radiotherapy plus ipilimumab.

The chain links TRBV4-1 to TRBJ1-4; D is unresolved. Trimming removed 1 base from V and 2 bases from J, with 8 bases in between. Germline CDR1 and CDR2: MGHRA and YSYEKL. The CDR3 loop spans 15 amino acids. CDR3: CASSQGRETNEKLFF. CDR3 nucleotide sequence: TGCGCCAGCAGCCAAGGGAGGGAGACTAATGAAAAACTGTTTTTT.

CDR3 bases: TGTGCCAGCTCACCCCCGGGACGACTGAACACTGAAGCTTTCTTT. Protein product: CASSPPGRLNTEAFF. The chain uses TRBV18 and TRBJ1-1; possibly TRBD1 for D (5 bases). The V gene lost 3 bases and the J gene lost 0 bases, with 11 bases spanning the gap. Per the germline V gene, CDR1 is KGHSH and CDR2 is LQKENI. The CDR3 sequence is 15 residues long.

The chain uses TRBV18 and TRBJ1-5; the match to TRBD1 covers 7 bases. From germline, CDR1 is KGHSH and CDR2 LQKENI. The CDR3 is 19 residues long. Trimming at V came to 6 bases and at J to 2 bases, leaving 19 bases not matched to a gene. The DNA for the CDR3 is TGTGCCAGCTCCCGTACCGGGACAGCTATACTTTTGGGCAATCAGCCCCAGCATTTT. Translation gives CASSRTGTAILLGNQPQHF.

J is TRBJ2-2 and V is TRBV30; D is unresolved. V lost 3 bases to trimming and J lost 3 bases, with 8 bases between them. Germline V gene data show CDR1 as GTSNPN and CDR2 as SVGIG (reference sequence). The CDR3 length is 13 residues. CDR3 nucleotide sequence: TGTGCCTGGAGGGGATCATACACCGGGGAGCTGTTTTTT. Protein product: CAWRGSYTGELFF.

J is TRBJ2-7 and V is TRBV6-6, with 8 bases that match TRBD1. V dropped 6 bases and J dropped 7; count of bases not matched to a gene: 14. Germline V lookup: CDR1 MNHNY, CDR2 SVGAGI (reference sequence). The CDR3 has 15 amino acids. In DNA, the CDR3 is TGTGCCAGCAGGCAATCCGGGACAGGAGCTAGTGAGCAGTACTTC. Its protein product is CASRQSGTGASEQYF.

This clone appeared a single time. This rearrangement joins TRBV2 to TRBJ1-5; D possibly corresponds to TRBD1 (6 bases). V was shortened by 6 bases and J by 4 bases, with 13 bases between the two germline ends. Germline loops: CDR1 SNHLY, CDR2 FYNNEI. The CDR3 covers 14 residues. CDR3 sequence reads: CASRPGQLNQPQHF. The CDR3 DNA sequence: TGTGCCAGCAGACCAGGACAGCTAAATCAGCCCCAGCATTTT.

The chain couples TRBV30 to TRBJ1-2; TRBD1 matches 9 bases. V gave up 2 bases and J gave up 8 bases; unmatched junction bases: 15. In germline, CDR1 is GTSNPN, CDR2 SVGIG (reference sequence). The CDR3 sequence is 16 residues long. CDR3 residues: CAWSRGQGVRSGGYTF. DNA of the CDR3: TGTGCCTGGAGTAGGGGACAGGGAGTCCGTTCGGGCGGCTACACCTTC.

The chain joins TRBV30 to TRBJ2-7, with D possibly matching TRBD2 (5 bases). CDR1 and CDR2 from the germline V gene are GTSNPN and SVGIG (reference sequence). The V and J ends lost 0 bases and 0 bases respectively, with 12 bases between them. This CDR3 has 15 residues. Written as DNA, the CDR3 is TGTGCCTGGAGTGTATTGTTCGGGGTCTCCTACGAGCAGTACTTC. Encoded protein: CAWSVLFGVSYEQYF.

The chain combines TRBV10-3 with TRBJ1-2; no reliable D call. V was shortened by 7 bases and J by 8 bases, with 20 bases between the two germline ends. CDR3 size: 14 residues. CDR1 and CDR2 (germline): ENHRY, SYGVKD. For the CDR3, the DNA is TGTGCCATCACCTATGGGCAGGCAAGGGAGGGCTACACCTTC. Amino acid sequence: CAITYGQAREGYTF.

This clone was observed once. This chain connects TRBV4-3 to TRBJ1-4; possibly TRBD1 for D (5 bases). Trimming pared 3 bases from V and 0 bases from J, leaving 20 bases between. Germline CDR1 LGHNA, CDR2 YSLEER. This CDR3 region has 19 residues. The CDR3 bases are TGCGCCAGCAGCCAGGACTATTGGGTCGGGGCCTCAACTAATGAAAAACTGTTTTTT. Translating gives CASSQDYWVGASTNEKLFF.

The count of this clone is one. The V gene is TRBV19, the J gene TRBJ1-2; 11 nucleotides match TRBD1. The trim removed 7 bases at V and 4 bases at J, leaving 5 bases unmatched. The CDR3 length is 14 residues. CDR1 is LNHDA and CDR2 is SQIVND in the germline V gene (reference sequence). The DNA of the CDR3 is TGTGCCAGTACCCTCGGACAGGGGGCCTATGGCTACACCTTC. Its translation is CASTLGQGAYGYTF. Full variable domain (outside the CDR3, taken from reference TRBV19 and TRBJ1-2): DGGITQSPKYLFRKEGQNVTLSCEQNLNHDAMYWYRQDPGQGLRLIYYSQIVNDFQKGDIAEGYSVSREKKESFPLTVTSAQKNPTAFYLCASTLGQGAYGYTFGSGTRLTVV.

DNA for the CDR3: TGTGCCAGCAGCTTGCTAGTGGACAATGAGCAGTTCTTC. Translated, it gives CASSLLVDNEQFF. This sequence joins TRBV7-2 and TRBJ2-1; D is ambiguous. The ends were cut back, 3 bases at V and 5 bases at J, with 8 bases in the middle. CDR1 is SGHTA and CDR2 is FQGNSA in the germline V gene. The CDR3 has 13 amino acids.

The CDR3, as DNA: TGTGCCAGCAGCCACGGGGGGGAAGGAGAGACCCAGTACTTC. It codes for CASSHGGEGETQYF. The chain is built from TRBV16 and TRBJ2-5; 8 bases are a match to TRBD2. V gave up 3 bases and J gave up 4 bases; unmatched junction bases: 4. This CDR3 has 14 residues. The germline V gene encodes CDR1 KGHSY and CDR2 FQNENV.

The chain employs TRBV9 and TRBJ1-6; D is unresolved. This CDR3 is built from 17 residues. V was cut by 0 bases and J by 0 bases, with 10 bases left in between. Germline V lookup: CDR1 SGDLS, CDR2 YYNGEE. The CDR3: CASSVAAASSYNSPLHF. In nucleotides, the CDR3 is TGTGCCAGCAGCGTAGCGGCAGCCAGCTCCTATAATTCACCCCTCCACTTT. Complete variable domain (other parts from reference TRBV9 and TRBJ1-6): DSGVTQTPKHLITATGQRVTLRCSPRSGDLSVYWYQQSLDQGLQFLIQYYNGEERAKGNILERFSAQQFPDLHSELNLSSLELGDSALYFCASSVAAASSYNSPLHFGNGTRLTVT.

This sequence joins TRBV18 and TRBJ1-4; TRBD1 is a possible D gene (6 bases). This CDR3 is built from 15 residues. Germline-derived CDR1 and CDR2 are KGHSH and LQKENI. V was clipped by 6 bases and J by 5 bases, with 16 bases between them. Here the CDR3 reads CASSHRTEGNEKLFF. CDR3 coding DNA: TGTGCCAGCTCTCACCGGACAGAAGGAAATGAAAAACTGTTTTTT.

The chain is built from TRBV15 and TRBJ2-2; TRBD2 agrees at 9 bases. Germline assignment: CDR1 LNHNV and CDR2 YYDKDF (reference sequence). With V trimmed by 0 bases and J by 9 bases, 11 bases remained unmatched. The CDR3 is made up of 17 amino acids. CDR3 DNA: TGTGCCACCAGCAGAGATCTAAGCGGGGGGCCTACGAGGGAGCTGTTTTTT. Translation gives CATSRDLSGGPTRELFF.

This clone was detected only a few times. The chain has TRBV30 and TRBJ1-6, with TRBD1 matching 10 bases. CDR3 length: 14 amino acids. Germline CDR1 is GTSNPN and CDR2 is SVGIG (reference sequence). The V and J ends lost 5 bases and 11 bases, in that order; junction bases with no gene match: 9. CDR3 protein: CAWAAGQGFPPLHF. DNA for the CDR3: TGTGCCTGGGCGGCGGGACAGGGGTTCCCACCCCTCCACTTT.